This record concerns one T cell receptor (beta chain) sequence. Germline V gene lookup returns CDR1 SGHRS and CDR2 YFSETQ. V was shortened by 4 bases and J by 0 bases, with 8 bases between the two germline ends. CDR3 length: 13 amino acids. The data are from a study of cytomegalovirus exposure and HLA in healthy donors. Amplification used 60 Vbeta primers and 13 Jbeta primers. Assay used: immunoSEQ multiplex PCR; TCRdb lists only in-frame clones, some missing. The data hold some 130,000 clones, with around 79% observed a single time. The sequencing sample was made of PBMCs. This sequence joins TRBV5-1 and TRBJ2-7, with a tentative D call TRBD2 (5 bases). The receptor comes from a man in his forties or fifties in good health and CMV-seropositive. The CDR3 loop is CASSAGLSYEQYF. The CDR3 DNA follows: TGCGCCAGCAGCGCGGGCCTCTCCTACGAGCAGTACTTC.